The T cell receptor beta chain under discussion was sequenced for a study of glioma-infiltrating T cells. Using RNA template, CDR3s of TCR alpha and beta were amplified with iRepertoire arm-PCR. One-step reverse transcription and amplification started from roughly 100-400 ng of tissue mRNA or PBMC total RNA. One entry per CDR3 protein results from TCRdb running MiXCR on the multiplex PCR reads. The table shows 93,000 or so distinct CDR3 sequences, with roughly 30% occurring only once. Germline V gene lookup returns CDR1 MNHEY and CDR2 SVGEGT. The CDR3 sequence is 18 residues long. The V and J ends lost 2 bases and 0 bases respectively, with 14 bases between them. Ten or more counts support this clonotype.

The chain joins TRBV6-2 or TRBV6-3 to TRBJ2-6, with D possibly being TRBD1 or TRBD2 (5 bases each). The receptor's source is a human donor with low-grade glioma or glioblastoma, undergoing nonglioma brain surgery, or in good health (not recorded which). Sample: glioma tissue, nonneoplastic brain tissue, or PBMCs (not recorded which). This CDR3 reads CASSYPGRTISGANVLTF. The CDR3 nucleotides are TGTGCCAGCAGTTACCCGGGACGGACCATCTCTGGGGCCAACGTCCTGACTTTC.